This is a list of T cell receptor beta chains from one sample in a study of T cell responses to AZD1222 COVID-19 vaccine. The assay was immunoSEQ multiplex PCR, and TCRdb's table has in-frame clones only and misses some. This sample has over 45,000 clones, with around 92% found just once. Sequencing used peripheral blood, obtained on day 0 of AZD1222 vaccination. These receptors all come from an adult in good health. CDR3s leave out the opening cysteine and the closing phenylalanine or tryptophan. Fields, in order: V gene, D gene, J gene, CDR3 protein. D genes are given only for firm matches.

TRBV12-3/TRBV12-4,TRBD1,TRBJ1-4,ASSGQGNEKLF
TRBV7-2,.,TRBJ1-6,ASSLASGIDSPLH
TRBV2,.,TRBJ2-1,ASTEGLVWGNEQF
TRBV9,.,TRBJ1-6,ASSADRYNSPLH
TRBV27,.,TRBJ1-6,ASRWDLNSPLH
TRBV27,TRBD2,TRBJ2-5,ASSSGLAGGQETQY
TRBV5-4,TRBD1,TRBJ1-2,ASSLYGQGAGGYT
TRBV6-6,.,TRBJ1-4,ASSYSGRGMEKLF
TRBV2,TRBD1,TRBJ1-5,ASMGQASQPQH
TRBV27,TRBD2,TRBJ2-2,ASKLAGVATGELF
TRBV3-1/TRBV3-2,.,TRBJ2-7,ASSPSETSEQY
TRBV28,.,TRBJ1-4,ASSSPGAGTATDEKLF
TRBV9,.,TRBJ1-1,ASSVTSDGTEAF
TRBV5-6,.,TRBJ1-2,ASRDSGTRSAYGYT
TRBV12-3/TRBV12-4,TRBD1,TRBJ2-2,ASSSTGAGELF
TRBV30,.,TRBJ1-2,AWGQPLGLGYT
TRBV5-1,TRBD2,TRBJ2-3,ASRGTSAYTDTQY
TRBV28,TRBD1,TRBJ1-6,ASRGDSDNSPLH
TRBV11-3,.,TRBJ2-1,ASSFEGSSYNEQF
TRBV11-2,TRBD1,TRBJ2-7,ASSLGTGWYEQY
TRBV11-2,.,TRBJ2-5,ASSLVSGYQTQY
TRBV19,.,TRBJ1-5,ASTTIVSPIQPQH
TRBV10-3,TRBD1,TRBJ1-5,AISGQGAGQPQH
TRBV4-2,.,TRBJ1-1,ASSQEGHNTEAF
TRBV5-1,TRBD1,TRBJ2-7,ASSLPTGVPYEQY
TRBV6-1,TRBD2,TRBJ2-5,ASSESTSGSLGTQY
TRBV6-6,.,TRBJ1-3,ASSYTTASSGNTIY
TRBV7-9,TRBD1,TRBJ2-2,ASSFIRRGGSGELF
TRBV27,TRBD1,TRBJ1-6,ASSFSGGSYNSPLH
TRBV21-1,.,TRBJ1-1,ASSKVSETGDGDTEAF
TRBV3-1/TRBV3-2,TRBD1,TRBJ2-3,ASSPGQGMDTQY
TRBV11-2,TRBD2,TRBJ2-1,ASSPSFAGGYNEQF
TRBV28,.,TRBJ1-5,ASSLPFGKHNQPQH
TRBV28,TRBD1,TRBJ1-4,ASGGTGGYEKLF
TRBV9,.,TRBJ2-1,ASSVGGETYNEQF
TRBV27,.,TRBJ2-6,ASSFAVSSGANVLT
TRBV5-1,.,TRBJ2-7,ASSQHGSSYEQY
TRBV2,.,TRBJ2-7,ASSYSRVSNSYEQY
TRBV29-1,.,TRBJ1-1,SVVRAGTEAF
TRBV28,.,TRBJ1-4,ASSSTRGSRDKLF
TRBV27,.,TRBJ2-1,ASSFGQAAYNEQF
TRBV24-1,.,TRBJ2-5,ATSDPDSFQETQY
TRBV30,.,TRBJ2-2,AWSVLATGELF
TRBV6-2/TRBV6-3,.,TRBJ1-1,ASSLSRDLNTEAF
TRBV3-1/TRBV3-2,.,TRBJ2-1,ASSSGVLNEQF
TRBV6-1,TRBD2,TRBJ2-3,ASSAVSSGSLDTQY
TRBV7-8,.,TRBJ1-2,ASSPQGGPGYGYT
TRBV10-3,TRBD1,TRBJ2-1,AISEQGRGVNEQF